The next 25 T cell receptor beta chains were all read from a single sample in a study of chemoradiotherapy in HPV16-positive cancers. The protocol was immunoSEQ multiplex PCR, while the TCRdb copy is restricted to in-frame clones and leaves out a portion. The repertoire consists of some 30,000 clones, with 80% occurring once and the leading ten covering 3.8%. The input for sequencing was blood, taken from a patient who underwent chemoradiotherapy. The receptor set was obtained from a human donor with HPV-associated anogenital cancer.

The chain couples TRBV7-2 to TRBJ2-3; TRBD2 agrees at 9 bases. The germline V gene has CDR1 SGHTA and CDR2 FQGNSA. The CDR3 has 17 amino acids. After removal of 1 base from V and 0 bases from J, the junction contained 5 bases not matched to a gene. The CDR3 DNA follows: TGTGCCAGCAGCTTAGGTTGGCGGGGGGGTAGCACAGATACGCAGTATTTT. It translates to CASSLGWRGGSTDTQYF.

This clone was counted only a few times. The chain joins TRBV13 to TRBJ2-1; possibly TRBD1 for D (5 bases). Germline loops: CDR1 PRHDT, CDR2 FYEKMQ (reference sequence). The CDR3 spans 14 residues. V dropped 1 base and J dropped 5 bases, with 9 bases sitting between them. The chain's CDR3 is CASSLEGMNNEQFF. CDR3 nucleotides: TGTGCCAGCAGCTTAGAGGGGATGAACAATGAGCAGTTCTTC.

V gene TRBV19 combines with J gene TRBJ1-2; a weak D match, TRBD1 (6 bases). CDR1 is LNHDA, CDR2 SQIVND, per germline (reference sequence). V was shortened by 6 bases and J by 3 bases, with 17 bases between the two germline ends. The CDR3 extends over 15 amino acids. This CDR3 is CASSGQTSSDYGYTF. The CDR3 nucleotides are TGTGCCAGTAGCGGACAGACCTCAAGTGACTATGGCTACACCTTC.

This chain uses TRBV7-9 with TRBJ1-5; D call uncertain. The germline V gene encodes CDR1 SEHNR and CDR2 FQNEAQ (reference sequence). CDR3 length: 12 amino acids. Trimming shortened V by 5 bases and J by 7 bases, and 9 bases separated the two germline ends. Here the CDR3 reads CASSKEFQPQHF. In DNA, the CDR3 is TGTGCCAGCAGCAAGGAATTCCAGCCCCAGCATTTT.

This chain links TRBV18 with TRBJ2-7, with 10 bases lining up with TRBD2. This CDR3 is built from 16 residues. V gave up 4 bases and J gave up 4 bases; unmatched junction bases: 10. Germline CDR1 is KGHSH and CDR2 is LQKENI. CDR3 protein: CASSLGAPSGGYEQYF. In nucleotides, the CDR3 is TGTGCCAGCTCACTAGGAGCTCCTAGCGGGGGTTACGAGCAGTACTTC.

CDR3 protein: CASSPLYDFRNTEAFF. CDR3 sequence (DNA): TGTGCCAGCTCACCACTCTACGATTTCAGGAACACTGAAGCTTTCTTT. V and J are TRBV18 and TRBJ1-1; no clear D gene. Trimming took off 1 base at V and 1 base at J, with 13 bases between the two ends. This CDR3 has 16 residues. Germline CDR1 reads KGHSH; CDR2 reads LQKENI.

This chain connects TRBV7-6 to TRBJ2-3; the D is unclear. V lost 1 base, J lost 5 bases, and 7 bases lay in between. The length of the CDR3 is 13 residues. Germline V gene sequence: CDR1 SGHVS, CDR2 FNYEAQ. This CDR3 reads CASSLVAQDTQYF. The CDR3 bases are TGTGCCAGCAGCTTAGTAGCTCAAGATACGCAGTATTTT. The full variable domain, completed using reference TRBV7-6 and TRBJ2-3, is GAGVSQSPRYKVTKRGQDVALRCDPISGHVSLYWYRQALGQGPEFLTYFNYEAQQDKSGLPNDRFSAERPEGSISTLTIQRTEQRDSAMYRCASSLVAQDTQYFGPGTRLTVL.

The chain carries TRBV19 and TRBJ1-1; D not resolved. CDR3 length: 12 amino acids. V was clipped by 5 bases and J by 5 bases, with 9 bases between them. Germline lookup yields CDR1 LNHDA and CDR2 SQIVND (reference sequence). The CDR3 DNA reads TGTGCCAGTAGTTGGCCAGGTACTGAAGCTTTCTTT. Its translation is CASSWPGTEAFF.

The V gene is TRBV6-4, the J gene TRBJ2-1, with 7 positions matching TRBD2. Looked up from germline, CDR1 is MRHNA and CDR2 is SNTAGT. V lost 0 bases and J lost 7; bases outside the gene matches: 6. CDR3 length: 15 residues. The CDR3 nucleotides read TGTGCCAGCAGTGACTCGGGGGGGATAGTGAATGAGCAGTTCTTC. This encodes CASSDSGGIVNEQFF.

The V gene is TRBV5-1, the J gene TRBJ2-5, with 7 bases matching TRBD2. The ends lost 0 bases at V and 5 bases at J; junction bases unmatched: 7. Per germline, CDR1 SGHRS and CDR2 YFSETQ. This CDR3 has 15 amino acids. This CDR3 reads CASSLGSSSGETQYF. CDR3 DNA: TGCGCCAGCAGCTTGGGTTCAAGTAGCGGGGAGACCCAGTACTTC.

In DNA form, the CDR3 reads TGTGCCAGCAGCTTATCCAGCGGGGCACTTTACAATGAGCAGTTCTTC. This codes for CASSLSSGALYNEQFF. The rearrangement uses TRBV7-9 and TRBJ2-1, with 7 bases matching TRBD2. Trimming took 2 bases from V and 4 from J; bases not matched to a gene: 8. The CDR3 extends over 16 amino acids. In germline, CDR1 is SEHNR, CDR2 FQNEAQ (reference sequence).

This clone was seen a few times. This chain uses TRBV7-9 with TRBJ2-7; 9 nucleotides align to TRBD2. In germline, CDR1 is SEHNR, CDR2 FQNEAQ (reference sequence). This CDR3 has 13 residues. The V and J ends lost 6 bases and 6 bases, in that order; junction bases with no gene match: 6. The DNA for the CDR3 is TGTGCCAGCAGGCTTAGCGGGGGCGTCGAGCAGTACTTC. Protein product: CASRLSGGVEQYF.

J is TRBJ1-2 and V is TRBV14; no firm D call. Germline values: CDR1 SGHDN, CDR2 FVKESK. Trimming left V 1 base short and J 4 bases short, with 7 bases between. The CDR3 sequence is 13 residues long. This CDR3 reads CASSQGQSYGYTF. CDR3 DNA sequence: TGTGCCAGCAGCCAAGGGCAGTCCTATGGCTACACCTTC.

The chain uses TRBV5-1 and TRBJ2-1, with D hard to call. Trimming stripped 7 bases from V and 6 bases from J, with 17 bases between. CDR1 and CDR2 from the germline V gene are SGHRS and YFSETQ. CDR3 length: 14 amino acids. The CDR3 DNA follows: TGCGCCAGCCGAATGATACCCTCGCGCAATGAGCAGTTCTTC. This encodes CASRMIPSRNEQFF.

On this clone: Relative to the germline gene, one junction end is altered; a read error may explain this. The chain is built from TRBV7-2 and TRBJ1-2, with a tentative D call TRBD1 (6 bases). The germline V gene encodes CDR1 SGHTA and CDR2 FQGNSA. This CDR3 has 14 residues. CDR3 residues: CASSKVQGLYVYTF. In DNA, the CDR3 is TGTGCCAGCAGCAAAGTACAGGGACTCTATGTCTACACCTTC.

The chain couples TRBV29-1 to TRBJ1-5; TRBD1 matches at 7 bases. The germline V gene encodes CDR1 SQVTM and CDR2 ANQGSEA. Germline trimming cut 5 bases from V and 4 bases from J; bases unmatched to any gene: 5. This CDR3 comprises 13 residues. CDR3 DNA sequence: TGCAGCGTTCTGGGACAGCAAAATCAGCCCCAGCATTTT. Protein product: CSVLGQQNQPQHF.

The chain carries TRBV7-9 and TRBJ1-2; D remains unclear. V lost 4 bases to trimming and J lost 4 bases, with 13 bases between them. This CDR3 is built from 14 residues. Germline CDR1 reads SEHNR; CDR2 reads FQNEAQ (reference sequence). CDR3 bases: TGTGCCAGCAGCTCGGGTATTGGCAGCTATGGCTACACCTTC. This sequence encodes CASSSGIGSYGYTF. Variable domain in full (rest from reference TRBV7-9 and TRBJ1-2): DTGVSQNPRHKITKRGQNVTFRCDPISEHNRLYWYRQTLGQGPEFLTYFQNEAQLEKSRLLSDRFSAERPKGSFSTLEIQRTEQGDSAMYLCASSSGIGSYGYTFGSGTRLTVV.

The J gene is TRBJ1-1, the V gene TRBV15; possible D gene TRBD1, 5 bases. Trimming removed 0 bases at V and 0 bases at J, with 11 bases between. There are 16 residues in the CDR3. Germline CDR1 LNHNV, CDR2 YYDKDF (reference sequence). The CDR3 region has the DNA TGTGCCACCAGCAGAGATCTCGGAGGGGTGAACACTGAAGCTTTCTTT. Protein: CATSRDLGGVNTEAFF.

This chain joins TRBV7-2 and TRBJ2-7; weak D call: TRBD2 (5 bases). Trimming took 0 bases from V and 7 from J, leaving 13 bases between them. This CDR3 has 14 amino acids. CDR1 SGHTA and CDR2 FQGNSA come from the germline V gene. DNA of the CDR3: TGTGCCAGCAGCTTAGCGCTGGGGAGAAGAGAGCAGTACTTC. It translates to CASSLALGRREQYF.

The chain links TRBV28 to TRBJ2-7; tentative D call: TRBD1 (6 bases). The CDR3 spans 13 residues. Germline lookup yields CDR1 MDHEN and CDR2 SYDVKM. DNA of the CDR3: TGTGTTACCCGGGACATGAACCAATACGAGCAGTACTTC. As protein: CVTRDMNQYEQYF.

This clone has only one observation. The rearrangement links TRBV11-3 to TRBJ2-2; the match to TRBD2 covers 9 bases. CDR1 SGHNT and CDR2 YENEEA come from the germline V gene. V lost 1 base to trimming and J lost 1 base; unmatched junction nucleotides: 13. The CDR3 length is 20 residues. CDR3: CASSLGGFGSGGQNTGELFF. The DNA for the CDR3 is TGTGCCAGCAGCTTAGGAGGCTTTGGTAGCGGGGGACAGAACACCGGGGAGCTGTTTTTT.

The genes are TRBV30 and TRBJ1-1; D remains ambiguous. Germline V lookup: CDR1 GTSNPN, CDR2 SVGIG (reference sequence). This CDR3 contains 13 residues. The V end was cut by 0 bases, the J end by 4 bases, with 9 bases between. Written as DNA, the CDR3 is TGTGCCTGGAGTGTGGGTCTTTTCACTGAAGCTTTCTTT. It yields the protein CAWSVGLFTEAFF.

The chain links TRBV11-2 to TRBJ2-6; 12 bases fit TRBD1. The CDR3 covers 18 residues. The germline V gene encodes CDR1 SGHAT and CDR2 FQNNGV. The V and J ends lost 4 bases and 2 bases, in that order; junction bases with no gene match: 6. As DNA, the CDR3 is TGTGCCAGCAGCTCCGGGACAGGGGGCATAACTGGGGCCAACGTCCTGACTTTC. Protein sequence: CASSSGTGGITGANVLTF.

The chain links TRBV30 to TRBJ1-2, with 7 bases fitting TRBD1. This CDR3 contains 14 residues. Per the germline V gene, CDR1 is GTSNPN and CDR2 is SVGIG (reference sequence). V was pared by 5 bases and J by 6 bases, with 12 bases of the junction left unmatched. Here the CDR3 reads CAWVWTGSGNGYTF. The CDR3 region has the DNA TGTGCCTGGGTATGGACAGGCTCAGGTAATGGCTACACCTTC.

The gene calls are TRBV7-2 and TRBJ2-2, with D maybe TRBD1 (6 bases). Germline lookup yields CDR1 SGHTA and CDR2 FQGNSA. Deletions cut 9 bases from V and 4 bases from J, with 15 bases between. The CDR3 loop spans 14 amino acids. CDR3 DNA sequence: TGTGCCAGTAAGACAGGAATGAGCACCGGGGAGCTGTTTTTT. The encoded protein is CASKTGMSTGELFF.